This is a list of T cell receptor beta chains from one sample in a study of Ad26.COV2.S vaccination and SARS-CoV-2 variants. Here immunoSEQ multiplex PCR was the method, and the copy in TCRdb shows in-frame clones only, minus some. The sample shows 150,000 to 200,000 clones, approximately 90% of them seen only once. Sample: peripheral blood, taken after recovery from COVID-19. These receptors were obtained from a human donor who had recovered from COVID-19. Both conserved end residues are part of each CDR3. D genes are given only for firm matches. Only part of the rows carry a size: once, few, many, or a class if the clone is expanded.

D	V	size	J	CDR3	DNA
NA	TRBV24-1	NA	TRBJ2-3	CATGTRTDTQYF	TGTGCCACCGGGACCCGCACAGATACGCAGTATTTT
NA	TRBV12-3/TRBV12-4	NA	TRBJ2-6	CATKDSGANVLTF	TGTGCCACCAAGGACTCTGGGGCCAACGTCCTGACTTTC
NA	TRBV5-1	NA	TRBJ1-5	CASSLEGRNQPQHF	TGCGCCAGCAGCTTGGAGGGCCGGAATCAGCCCCAGCATTTT
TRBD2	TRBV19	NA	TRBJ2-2	CASSIVAGDVTGELFF	TGTGCCAGTAGTATAGTGGCGGGAGACGTCACCGGGGAGCTGTTTTTT
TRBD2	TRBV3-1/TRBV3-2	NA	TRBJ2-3	CASSQVGTLSGGALDTQYF	TGTGCCAGCAGCCAAGTGGGAACCCTAAGCGGGGGGGCGTTAGATACGCAGTATTTT
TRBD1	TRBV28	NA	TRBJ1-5	CASSLPGQRNQPQHF	TGTGCCAGCAGTCTACCGGGACAGAGAAATCAGCCCCAGCATTTT
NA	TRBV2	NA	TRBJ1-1	CASTVQGNTEAFF	TGTGCCAGCACCGTACAGGGGAACACTGAAGCTTTCTTT
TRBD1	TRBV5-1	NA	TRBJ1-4	CASSRQGAEKLFF	TGCGCCAGCAGCCGACAGGGGGCTGAAAAACTGTTTTTT
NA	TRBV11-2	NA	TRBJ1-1	CASSPYLGDTEAFF	TGTGCCAGCAGCCCCTACCTTGGAGACACTGAAGCTTTCTTT
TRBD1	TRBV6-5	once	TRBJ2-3	CASSDGTGVLDTQYF	TGTGCCAGCAGCGATGGGACAGGGGTTCTAGATACGCAGTATTTT
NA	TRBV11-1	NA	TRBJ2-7	CASSLLKSGSEQYF	TGTGCCAGCAGCTTATTAAAATCGGGGAGCGAGCAGTACTTC